This T cell receptor (beta chain) originates from a study of regulatory T cells in long-lasting Graves disease. This clonotype was counted between two and nine times. Trimming removed 6 bases from V and 3 bases from J, with 12 bases in between. The CDR3 covers 13 residues. From germline, CDR1 is MNHNS and CDR2 SASEGT. The time point is: newly diagnosed GD, antithyroid drugs for less than 3 months. The TCR library was made from RNA that had been extracted from PBMCs in TRIzol. Arm-PCR of CDR3 regions and iRepertoire HTBI primers were used to build TCR beta libraries. One entry per CDR3 protein results from TCRdb running MiXCR on the multiplex PCR reads. The table includes some 490,000 distinct CDR3 sequences, around 12% detected once. The same specimen was also included in a second study, on T cells in Graves' hyperthyroidism and ophthalmopathy. This second report adds: RT-PCR in the first round (using the HTBI primer set) targeted the TCR CDR3. A 13 V-J model separated ophthalmopathy from stable hyperthyroidism.

Material: peripheral blood mononuclear cells (PBMCs), obtained at new diagnosis, from a patient treated with antithyroid drugs. The J gene is TRBJ2-7, the V gene TRBV6-1; possibly TRBD1 or TRBD2 for D (5 bases each). The TCR sequence derives from a young woman with Graves disease. The CDR3 is CASRHRDGYEQYF. The CDR3 coding sequence is TGTGCCAGCAGGCACCGGGACGGCTACGAGCAGTACTTC.